This T cell receptor (beta chain) was identified in a study of OX40 agonist ivuxolimab in advanced cancers. For the study at large: In this cohort, patients received ivuxolimab, an agonistic anti-OX40 (CD134) antibody. Overall study findings and caveats: It was not determined which antigens were specifically recognized by the peripheral T cells that had undergone clonal expansion.

Measured with immunoSEQ multiplex PCR; TCRdb has only the in-frame clones, and not every one. The sample has roughly 100,000 clones, 90% seen once; the top ten hold 0.4% to 0.6%. This clone showed up just once. The antigen is unknown. CDR1 and CDR2 from the germline V gene are GTSNPN and SVGIG (reference sequence). V was clipped by 1 base and J by 2 bases, with 9 bases between them. The CDR3 has 13 amino acids. The sample in question was CD4+ or CD8+ T cells sorted from blood, obtained in a trial of the OX40 agonist ivuxolimab. The rearrangement joins TRBV30 to TRBJ2-7; D might be TRBD1 (5 bases). This clonotype originated in an adult with an advanced solid tumor such as melanoma, head and neck, liver or kidney cancer. The CDR3 DNA reads as TGTGCCTGGAGTGGTGGCAGGGCCTACGAGCAGTACTTC. This translates into CAWSGGRAYEQYF.